The 32 T cell receptor beta chains below all came from one sample that was sequenced in a study of blood T cell repertoires in COVID-19. TCRdb keeps only in-frame clones here, not all; method: immunoSEQ multiplex PCR. The data hold roughly 400,000 clones, with about 89% observed a single time. The material sequenced was peripheral blood. The receptor set was obtained from an older woman with COVID-19, enrolled during active disease.

This chain links TRBV28 with TRBJ2-1, with 10 bases aligning to TRBD2. The trim removed 5 bases at V and 4 bases at J, leaving 8 bases unmatched. This CDR3 contains 16 residues. Germline V lookup: CDR1 MDHEN, CDR2 SYDVKM. CDR3 DNA sequence: TGTGCCAGCAGTACCAATAGCGGGGGGCTTTACAATGAGCAGTTCTTC. Protein: CASSTNSGGLYNEQFF.

This clone was observed a single time. The chain couples TRBV30 to TRBJ1-1; D remains ambiguous. CDR1 and CDR2 from the germline V gene are GTSNPN and SVGIG (reference sequence). The V end lost 1 base, the J end lost 1 base, and 10 bases lay between the germline ends. The CDR3 is made up of 14 amino acids. The CDR3 nucleotides read TGTGCCTGGAGTGAAGACACCCGGAACACTGAAGCTTTCTTT. It yields the protein CAWSEDTRNTEAFF. The full variable domain, with the rest looked up from reference TRBV30 and TRBJ1-1, is SQTIHQWPATLVQPVGSPLSLECTVEGTSNPNLYWYRQAAGRGLQLLFYSVGIGQISSEVPQNLSASRPQDRQFILSSKKLLLSDSGFYLCAWSEDTRNTEAFFGQGTRLTVV.

The J gene is TRBJ2-3, the V gene TRBV19, with 9 bases fitting TRBD2. J was trimmed by 2 bases and V by 6 bases; bases with no gene match: 3. The CDR3 totals 14 residues. Germline V gene sequence: CDR1 LNHDA, CDR2 SQIVND (reference sequence). The CDR3 protein is CASRERGATDTQYF. DNA for the CDR3: TGTGCCAGTAGGGAGCGGGGGGCCACAGATACGCAGTATTTT.

This clone was seen a single time. The gene calls are TRBV6-5 and TRBJ1-1; D gene ambiguous. The CDR3 totals 11 residues. Trimming pared 7 bases from V and 1 base from J, leaving 4 bases between. From germline, CDR1 is MNHEY and CDR2 SVGAGI. The CDR3 DNA reads as TGTGCCAGCACCTCGAACACTGAAGCTTTCTTT. The encoded protein is CASTSNTEAFF.

The genes are TRBV5-1 and TRBJ1-2; possible D gene TRBD1, 6 bases. The CDR3 totals 14 residues. V was trimmed by 3 bases and J by 4 bases, leaving 13 bases between them. Germline assignment: CDR1 SGHRS and CDR2 YFSETQ. The CDR3 loop is CASSSSGTRYGYTF. The CDR3 DNA reads as TGCGCCAGCAGCTCCTCCGGGACACGCTATGGCTACACCTTC.

The chain combines TRBV12-3 or TRBV12-4 with TRBJ2-7, with D possibly matching TRBD1 (5 bases). Trimming took off 6 bases at V and 3 bases at J, with 9 bases between the two ends. The CDR3 runs to 12 residues. The CDR3 coding sequence is TGTGCCAGCAGATCCACAGGCTACGAGCAGTACTTC. Encoded protein: CASRSTGYEQYF.

CDR3 residues: CASSRNRDIYNEQFF. The CDR3 DNA follows: TGTGCCAGCAGCCGTAATCGAGATATTTACAATGAGCAGTTCTTC. The V call is TRBV7-3, the J call TRBJ2-1; D remains ambiguous. Trimming pared 5 bases from V and 4 bases from J, leaving 15 bases between. This CDR3 is 15 amino acids long. The germline V gene encodes CDR1 SGHTA and CDR2 FQGTGA.

J is TRBJ2-2 and V is TRBV27; 8 bases are shared with TRBD1. With V trimmed by 3 bases and J by 5 bases, 8 bases remained unmatched. The CDR3 runs to 16 residues. Germline V gives CDR1 MNHEY, CDR2 SMNVEV (reference sequence). CDR3 sequence reads: CASSFRDRLGTGELFF. Written as DNA, the CDR3 is TGTGCCAGCAGTTTCCGGGACAGGTTGGGAACCGGGGAGCTGTTTTTT.

V and J are TRBV6-2 or TRBV6-3 and TRBJ2-3; 9 nucleotides agree with TRBD1. The V gene end was trimmed by 2 bases and the J gene end by 1 base; junction bases not matched to a gene: 10. This CDR3 has 18 residues. CDR1 is MNHEY and CDR2 is SVGEGT in the germline V gene. CDR3 amino acids: CASSYEIGQGTGTDTQYF. The CDR3 coding sequence is TGTGCCAGCAGTTACGAAATCGGACAGGGGACAGGCACAGATACGCAGTATTTT.

The chain links TRBV9 to TRBJ2-6; D gene ambiguous. Germline assignment: CDR1 SGDLS and CDR2 YYNGEE. The CDR3 spans 14 residues. Between the trimmed V and J ends, which lost 2 bases and 5 bases, there was a span of 8 bases. Here the CDR3 reads CASSVTSRANVLTF. CDR3 in DNA: TGTGCCAGCAGCGTGACATCTAGGGCCAACGTCCTGACTTTC. Full variable domain (missing parts from reference TRBV9 and TRBJ2-6): DSGVTQTPKHLITATGQRVTLRCSPRSGDLSVYWYQQSLDQGLQFLIQYYNGEERAKGNILERFSAQQFPDLHSELNLSSLELGDSALYFCASSVTSRANVLTFGAGSRLTVL.

In the case of this clone: This sample also contains other DNA sequences that code for the same CDR3. CDR3 nucleotides: TGTGCCAGCAGGACAGGTTCTGGAAACACCATATATTTT. This encodes CASRTGSGNTIYF. The rearrangement links TRBV6-5 to TRBJ1-3; TRBD1 might be the D (6 bases). The CDR3 is made up of 13 amino acids. The V gene lost 6 bases and the J gene lost 1 base, with 7 bases spanning the gap. Germline CDR1 reads MNHEY; CDR2 reads SVGAGI.

This chain connects TRBV30 to TRBJ2-3; D remains ambiguous. Trimming removed 0 bases at V and 3 bases at J, with 4 bases between. Germline V lookup: CDR1 GTSNPN, CDR2 SVGIG (reference sequence). This CDR3 comprises 12 residues. Here the CDR3 reads CAWSVSTDTQYF. Here the CDR3 DNA reads TGTGCCTGGAGTGTATCAACAGATACGCAGTATTTT.

CDR3 in DNA: TGTGCCTGGAGTCACGACGGCAGGTATAGCAATCAGCCCCAGCATTTT. Translated, it gives CAWSHDGRYSNQPQHF. The chain couples TRBV30 to TRBJ1-5; D unclear. The CDR3 totals 16 residues. Per germline, CDR1 GTSNPN and CDR2 SVGIG (reference sequence). Trimming left V 2 bases short and J 0 bases short, with 14 bases between.

The chain uses TRBV11-3 and TRBJ2-1, with a weak D call TRBD2 (6 bases). CDR1 and CDR2 from the germline V gene are SGHNT and YENEEA. The CDR3 totals 15 residues. The ends were cut back, 5 bases at V and 0 bases at J, with 11 bases in the middle. CDR3 sequence: CASSAVGGSYNEQFF. DNA of the CDR3: TGTGCCAGCAGCGCCGTGGGGGGCTCCTACAATGAGCAGTTCTTC.

The chain combines TRBV6-2 or TRBV6-3 with TRBJ2-7, with a tentative D call TRBD1 (5 bases). CDR3 length equals 15 residues. V lost 2 bases and J lost 3, with 14 bases in between. Germline-derived CDR1 and CDR2 are MNHEY and SVGEGT. CDR3 coding DNA: TGTGCCAGCAGTTACCGCGGCAGGGTGGGCTACGAGCAGTACTTC. Translation gives CASSYRGRVGYEQYF.

This clone has only one observation. V is TRBV7-8 and J is TRBJ2-2, with a possible D match to TRBD2 (6 bases). The CDR3 runs 13 residues. Between the trimmed V and J ends, which lost 8 bases and 9 bases, there was a span of 16 bases. Germline lookup yields CDR1 SGHVS and CDR2 FQNEAQ. The CDR3 region has the DNA TGTGCCAGCTTACGGGACTTTGACCGGGAGCTGTTTTTT. Amino acid sequence: CASLRDFDRELFF. The entire variable domain, with the rest obtained from reference TRBV7-8 and TRBJ2-2, is as follows: GAGVSQSPRYKVAKRGQDVALRCDPISGHVSLFWYQQALGQGPEFLTYFQNEAQLDKSGLPSDRFFAERPEGSVSTLKIQRTQQEDSAVYLCASLRDFDRELFFGEGSRLTVL.

The chain carries TRBV20-1 and TRBJ2-1; D is unclear. The CDR3 is 11 amino acids. Germline CDR1 DFQATT, CDR2 SNEGSKA (reference sequence). The V end lost 4 bases, the J end lost 9 bases, and 10 bases lay between the germline ends. As DNA, the CDR3 is TGCAGTGCTATTTGGTCCGGTGAGCAGTTCTTC. Translating gives CSAIWSGEQFF.

The chain uses TRBV19 and TRBJ1-6; a weak D match, TRBD1 (6 bases). Germline CDR1 and CDR2: LNHDA and SQIVND (reference sequence). V was cut by 3 bases and J by 7 bases, with 13 bases left in between. The CDR3 is 15 residues long. CDR3 region: CASSIRPGANSPLHF. CDR3 in DNA: TGTGCCAGTAGTATTCGGCCAGGGGCCAATTCACCCCTCCACTTT.

This chain links TRBV14 with TRBJ1-2, with D unclear. CDR1 is SGHDN, CDR2 FVKESK, per germline. Trimming cost V 0 bases and J 2 bases, with 10 bases left between them. CDR3 size: 15 residues. CDR3 region: CASSQDGRTNYGYTF. In DNA form, the CDR3 reads TGTGCCAGCAGCCAAGATGGGAGAACAAACTATGGCTACACCTTC.

The chain is built from TRBV5-1 and TRBJ2-3; D is undetermined. V lost 0 bases and J 1 base, leaving 12 bases between the germline ends. The CDR3 is 16 amino acids. Germline V gives CDR1 SGHRS, CDR2 YFSETQ. The CDR3 nucleotides read TGCGCCAGCAGCTTGGGGTGGGCGAGTGGCACAGATACGCAGTATTTT. Protein sequence: CASSLGWASGTDTQYF.

This sequence joins TRBV5-1 and TRBJ2-1; TRBD1 agrees at 9 bases. CDR1 and CDR2 (germline): SGHRS, YFSETQ. The CDR3 has 16 amino acids. The J segment lost 5 bases and the V segment lost 6 bases, leaving 12 bases of the junction unmatched. The CDR3 DNA sequence: TGCGCCAGCATCCCCATCCCGGGACAGGGAAACAATGAGCAGTTCTTC. This codes for CASIPIPGQGNNEQFF.

The chain recombines TRBV27 with TRBJ2-1, with 8 bases aligning to TRBD1. The CDR3 has 17 amino acids. Germline CDR1 and CDR2: MNHEY and SMNVEV (reference sequence). J was trimmed by 9 bases and V by 4 bases; bases with no gene match: 17. Here the CDR3 reads CASSSDRAPIRSGEQFF. The CDR3 DNA reads as TGTGCCAGCAGTTCGGACAGGGCACCAATTCGGTCCGGTGAGCAGTTCTTC.

The rearrangement joins TRBV5-6 to TRBJ2-7, with TRBD1 matching over 7 bases. V lost 2 bases, J lost 1 base, and 6 bases stayed unmatched. The CDR3 totals 15 residues. CDR1 and CDR2 (germline): SGHDT, YYEEEE. The CDR3 loop is CASSFSPTGSYEQYF. CDR3 bases: TGTGCCAGCAGCTTTAGCCCGACAGGGTCCTACGAGCAGTACTTC. Looking up the rest from reference TRBV5-6 and TRBJ2-7 gives the full variable domain: DAGVTQSPTHLIKTRGQQVTLRCSPKSGHDTVSWYQQALGQGPQFIFQYYEEEERQRGNFPDRFSGHQFPNYSSELNVNALLLGDSALYLCASSFSPTGSYEQYFGPGTRLTVT.

V is TRBV6-5 and J is TRBJ2-3; no clear D gene. Trimming pared 0 bases from V and 4 bases from J, leaving 11 bases between. In germline, CDR1 is MNHEY, CDR2 SVGAGI. The CDR3 totals 15 residues. CDR3 sequence reads: CASSYSAGKPDTQYF. The CDR3 coding sequence is TGTGCCAGCAGTTACTCGGCAGGAAAGCCAGATACGCAGTATTTT.

The genes are TRBV15 and TRBJ2-7, with D perhaps matching TRBD1 (6 bases). CDR1 and CDR2 from the germline V gene are LNHNV and YYDKDF (reference sequence). Trimming pared 0 bases from V and 3 bases from J, leaving 9 bases between. There are 14 residues in the CDR3. CDR3 nucleotide sequence: TGTGCCACCAGCAGAGACCCAGGGGTCTACGAGCAGTACTTC. Translation: CATSRDPGVYEQYF.

The V gene is TRBV25-1, the J gene TRBJ1-5; no clear D gene. From germline, CDR1 is MGHDK and CDR2 SYGVNS. The CDR3 runs 13 residues. The V end was cut by 10 bases, the J end by 9 bases, with 19 bases between. CDR3 in amino acids: CATRRGKRLPQHF. The CDR3 DNA is TGTGCCACCCGGAGAGGAAAAAGGCTGCCCCAGCATTTT.

The V gene is TRBV12-2, the J gene TRBJ2-3; the DNA was not used to check the table's D call, TRBD1. TRBV12-2 is a pseudogene segment. The length of the CDR3 is 16 residues. CDR3 loop: CASRLVEDRDTDTQYF. The CDR3 coding sequence is TGTGCAAGTCGCTTAGTAGAGGACAGGGACACAGATACGCAGTATTTT.

The gene calls are TRBV6-1 and TRBJ1-2, with D perhaps matching TRBD1 (6 bases). V was clipped by 4 bases and J by 4 bases, with 19 bases between them. Germline assignment: CDR1 MNHNS and CDR2 SASEGT. The CDR3 runs 16 residues. This CDR3 is CASSVDRQRPLYGYTF. DNA of the CDR3: TGTGCCAGCAGTGTGGACAGACAACGGCCTCTCTATGGCTACACCTTC.

This chain connects TRBV18 to TRBJ2-1; D remains unclear. CDR3 length equals 15 residues. The ends were cut back, 5 bases at V and 2 bases at J, with 13 bases in the middle. Germline loops: CDR1 KGHSH, CDR2 LQKENI. DNA for the CDR3: TGTGCCAGCTCAATTGACACTGGCCCCTACAATGAGCAGTTCTTC. As protein: CASSIDTGPYNEQFF.

This clone was counted a single time. The rearrangement joins TRBV19 to TRBJ2-7; 7 bases match TRBD1. The junction had 6 bases not matched to a gene; V was cut back by 3 bases and J by 4 bases. Germline CDR1 is LNHDA and CDR2 is SQIVND (reference sequence). The CDR3 totals 14 residues. In DNA form, the CDR3 reads TGTGCCAGTAGTATTCTAACAGGGGCTTACGAGCAGTACTTC. Its translation: CASSILTGAYEQYF.

The chain links TRBV10-3 to TRBJ1-4; perhaps TRBD1 as D (6 bases). There are 15 residues in the CDR3. CDR1 and CDR2 (germline): ENHRY, SYGVKD. V lost 6 bases and J lost 7, with 18 bases in between. This CDR3 is CAIRATGRGGEKLFF. CDR3 nucleotides: TGTGCCATCAGGGCTACAGGGAGAGGGGGTGAAAAACTGTTTTTT.

The chain recombines TRBV7-3 with TRBJ2-3; tentatively, D is TRBD1 (6 bases). V lost 1 base to trimming and J lost 3 bases, with 11 bases between them. Per germline, CDR1 SGHTA and CDR2 FQGTGA. The CDR3 is made up of 15 amino acids. The CDR3 protein is CASSLSLGTTDTQYF. The CDR3, as DNA: TGTGCCAGCAGCTTAAGTTTGGGGACAACAGATACGCAGTATTTT.